This record concerns one T cell receptor (beta chain) sequence. Deletions cut 2 bases from V and 10 bases from J, with 8 bases between. This CDR3 is built from 10 residues. Germline V gene lookup returns CDR1 SQVTM and CDR2 ANQGSEA. The PCR had 60 Vbeta and 13 Jbeta primers. Data came from immunoSEQ multiplex PCR; TCRdb stores just in-frame clones and leaves some out. This sample has 160,000 or so clones, with 80% found just once. These data belong to a study of cytomegalovirus exposure and HLA in healthy donors. Sequenced input: PBMCs. V is TRBV29-1 and J is TRBJ2-5; TRBD1 might be the D (5 bases). This TCR was recovered from a man aged 25-45 years in good health and CMV-seronegative. CDR3 residues: CSVEQGNQYF. The CDR3 DNA follows: TGCAGCGTTGAACAGGGAAACCAGTACTTC. Full variable domain (missing parts from reference TRBV29-1 and TRBJ2-5): SAVISQKPSRDICQRGTSLTIQCQVDSQVTMMFWYRQQPGQSLTLIATANQGSEATYESGFVIDKFPISRPNLTFSTLTVSNMSPEDSSIYLCSVEQGNQYFGPGTRLLVL.